Listed here are 29 T cell receptor beta chains from one sample, sequenced in a study of spatial heterogeneity in lung cancer (dated by TCRdb to between 2018 and 2020). In light of the paper, this sample's time point label describes: blood at routine non-recurrence follow-up after resection. Libraries came from 5' RACE. The listed sequencing device is NextSeq 500. Through fastp at Q25 and MiXCR, TCRdb rebuilt clones from the public reads, retaining in-frame beta chains. Each CDR3 protein gets just one entry, which takes the most common genes and DNA from the rows behind it. The sample yields fewer than 100,000 distinct CDR3 sequences; approximately 20% were counted once. The ten largest clones capture 20% to 25% of the sample. Sequencing was performed on PBMCs, taken at follow-up. The receptors were gathered from a male donor with early-stage non-small cell lung cancer.

This chain joins TRBV3-1 and TRBJ2-1, with 13 nucleotides matching TRBD2. This CDR3 has 17 residues. The V gene's germline CDR1 is LGHDT and CDR2 YNNKEL (reference sequence). V trimming: 4 bases; J trimming: 8 bases; junction bases outside the gene matches: 11. CDR3 protein: CASSRGGGLAGIDEQFF. CDR3 bases: TGTGCCAGCAGCCGGGGCGGGGGACTAGCGGGAATCGATGAGCAGTTCTTC.

J is TRBJ1-2 and V is TRBV3-1; 11 bases agree with TRBD1. From germline, CDR1 is LGHDT and CDR2 YNNKEL (reference sequence). V lost 5 bases, J lost 7 bases, and 3 bases stayed unmatched. The CDR3 runs 13 residues. This chain's CDR3 is CASSLGQGVGYTF. The CDR3 bases are TGTGCCAGCAGCTTGGGACAGGGGGTTGGCTACACCTTC.

This clonotype was seen more than once but under ten times. The chain combines TRBV5-1 with TRBJ2-7; tentative D call: TRBD2 (6 bases). Trimming left V 0 bases short and J 3 bases short, with 16 bases between. Germline CDR1 reads SGHRS; CDR2 reads YFSETQ. This CDR3 has 16 amino acids. CDR3 nucleotide sequence: TGCGCCAGCAGCTTGGCTGCGGGACCGATCCTCTACGAGCAGTACTTC. Amino acids: CASSLAAGPILYEQYF.

Only a few counts were recorded for this clonotype. V and J are TRBV7-3 and TRBJ2-3; perhaps TRBD1 as D (5 bases). V lost 6 bases and J lost 3, with 16 bases in between. Germline CDR1 is SGHTA and CDR2 is FQGTGA. The CDR3 runs to 15 residues. CDR3 DNA sequence: TGTGCCAGCAGTGAGATAGGGGCAAAAACAGATACGCAGTATTTT. Encoded protein: CASSEIGAKTDTQYF.

The V call is TRBV12-2, the J call TRBJ1-4; TRBD1, the table's D call, was not compared with the DNA. TRBV12-2 is labeled a pseudogene. The length of the CDR3 is 14 residues. The chain's CDR3 is CASRFSRGQGKLFF. CDR3 coding DNA: TGTGCAAGTCGCTTCAGCAGGGGGCAGGGAAAACTGTTTTTT.

The sample holds many counts of this clonotype. This chain uses TRBV5-1 with TRBJ2-2; no clear D. Germline CDR1 is SGHRS and CDR2 is YFSETQ. V lost 4 bases to trimming and J lost 0 bases, with 13 bases between them. The CDR3 covers 16 residues. CDR3 amino acids: CASSSQQRSNTGELFF. The CDR3 region has the DNA TGCGCCAGCAGCAGCCAACAGCGTTCGAACACCGGGGAGCTGTTTTTT.

The V and J genes are TRBV29-1 and TRBJ2-7, with D possibly being TRBD1 or TRBD2 (5 bases each). Germline CDR1 SQVTM, CDR2 ANQGSEA. The CDR3 contains 13 residues. Trimming shortened V by 6 bases and J by 3 bases, and 15 bases separated the two germline ends. CDR3 sequence (DNA): TGCAGCGTCGGGACCGGGCCTTACTACGAGCAGTACTTC. Amino acids: CSVGTGPYYEQYF.

The CDR3 nucleotides are TGTGCCAGCAGCTCTGAAGGGGGCAGGCGGGAGCTGTTTTTT. It translates to CASSSEGGRRELFF. This chain joins TRBV6-5 and TRBJ2-2, with 7 bases identical to TRBD1. The CDR3 extends over 14 amino acids. Germline V gene data show CDR1 as MNHEY and CDR2 as SVGAGI. The J segment lost 9 bases and the V segment lost 6 bases, leaving 10 bases of the junction unmatched.

The chain carries TRBV7-9 and TRBJ2-4; weak D call: TRBD1 (6 bases). Germline V gives CDR1 SEHNR, CDR2 FQNEAQ (reference sequence). V was pared by 3 bases and J by 6 bases, with 15 bases between. This CDR3 spans 15 amino acids. Here the CDR3 DNA reads TGTGCCAGCAGCTTGAATACAGGGATGAGAAACATTCAGTACTTC. Protein sequence: CASSLNTGMRNIQYF.

This clonotype was found many times. The chain links TRBV19 to TRBJ2-2, with no clear D. The CDR3 has 14 residues. Per germline, CDR1 LNHDA and CDR2 SQIVND (reference sequence). Trimming stripped 6 bases from V and 6 bases from J, with 14 bases between. This CDR3 is CASSNRLESGELFF. The CDR3 region has the DNA TGTGCCAGTAGCAATAGGTTGGAGTCCGGGGAGCTGTTTTTT.

J is TRBJ1-2 and V is TRBV10-3; 7 nucleotides match TRBD1. The V gene's germline CDR1 is ENHRY and CDR2 SYGVKD. This CDR3 is 11 amino acids long. V was clipped by 10 bases and J by 3 bases; unmatched bases: 2. The CDR3 DNA is TGTGCCACCACAGGGGACTATGGCTACACCTTC. This translates into CATTGDYGYTF.

The chain has TRBV6-5 and TRBJ2-2; D gene uncertain. Germline-derived CDR1 and CDR2 are MNHEY and SVGAGI. The CDR3 contains 15 residues. V shed 5 bases and J shed 3 bases, with 13 bases lying between them. Here the CDR3 DNA reads TGTGCCAGCAGTGGCCGTGGACCCCACACCGGGGAGCTGTTTTTT. Translated: CASSGRGPHTGELFF.

This clonotype has more than one count but fewer than ten. V usage is TRBV29-1 and J usage is TRBJ1-1; D remains ambiguous. Trimming stripped 3 bases from V and 4 bases from J, with 12 bases between. The CDR3 runs to 13 residues. Germline assignment: CDR1 SQVTM and CDR2 ANQGSEA. The DNA of the CDR3 is TGCAGCGTTGAGGGGATCCTGGGCACTGAAGCTTTCTTT. Encoded protein: CSVEGILGTEAFF.

This clonotype occurred many times. V is TRBV11-2 and J is TRBJ2-1; a possible D gene is TRBD1 (6 bases). The CDR3 sequence is 14 residues long. Trimming cost V 5 bases and J 7 bases, with 15 bases left between them. Germline values: CDR1 SGHAT, CDR2 FQNNGV. For the CDR3, the DNA is TGTGCCAGCAGCACAGGACAGAGGATGAATGAGCAGTTCTTC. Amino acids: CASSTGQRMNEQFF.

This clonotype was found many times. V usage is TRBV20-1 and J usage is TRBJ2-3; D is ambiguous. Per the germline V gene, CDR1 is DFQATT and CDR2 is SNEGSKA (reference sequence). V was shortened by 0 bases and J by 6 bases, with 10 bases between the two germline ends. The CDR3 covers 13 residues. CDR3: CSARDNLGDTQYF. DNA for the CDR3: TGCAGTGCTAGAGATAATTTGGGGGATACGCAGTATTTT.

The V gene is TRBV6-1, the J gene TRBJ1-5; D remains unclear. The CDR3 has 11 residues. The V end lost 3 bases, the J end lost 6 bases, and 3 bases lay between the germline ends. CDR1 is MNHNS, CDR2 SASEGT, per germline. CDR3 DNA sequence: TGTGCCAGCAGTGATTCTCAGCCCCAGCATTTT. Protein product: CASSDSQPQHF.

The CDR3 reads CASSSGVRGRGTEAFF. The CDR3 DNA reads TGTGCCAGCAGCTCGGGAGTGAGGGGGCGAGGCACTGAAGCTTTCTTT. The chain links TRBV5-4 to TRBJ1-1; 7 bases map to TRBD1. Germline loops: CDR1 SGHNT, CDR2 YYREEE (reference sequence). The CDR3 is 16 amino acids. With 3 bases clipped from V and 4 bases from J, the junction kept 12 bases outside the gene matches.

The V gene is TRBV15, the J gene TRBJ2-3; D gene ambiguous. The CDR3 spans 14 residues. Trimming left V 0 bases short and J 4 bases short, with 8 bases between. Germline V gene data show CDR1 as LNHNV and CDR2 as YYDKDF (reference sequence). The CDR3 here is CATSRDGTADTQYF. The CDR3 nucleotides read TGTGCCACCAGCAGAGATGGAACGGCAGATACGCAGTATTTT.

This clonotype occurred a few times. This chain links TRBV29-1 with TRBJ1-1, with D hard to call. This CDR3 has 10 amino acids. The germline V gene encodes CDR1 SQVTM and CDR2 ANQGSEA. V was clipped by 6 bases and J by 1 base, with 3 bases between them. CDR3 coding DNA: TGCAGCGTCAAGAACACTGAAGCTTTCTTT. It encodes CSVKNTEAFF. The full variable domain, rest sourced from reference TRBV29-1 and TRBJ1-1, is SAVISQKPSRDICQRGTSLTIQCQVDSQVTMMFWYRQQPGQSLTLIATANQGSEATYESGFVIDKFPISRPNLTFSTLTVSNMSPEDSSIYLCSVKNTEAFFGQGTRLTVV.

This clonotype has only a few counts. The chain employs TRBV3-1 and TRBJ1-2; unclear D gene. The germline V gene has CDR1 LGHDT and CDR2 YNNKEL (reference sequence). The CDR3 extends over 15 amino acids. V was clipped by 2 bases and J by 2 bases, with 12 bases between them. The CDR3 spells CASSQQGSRNYGYTF. CDR3 sequence (DNA): TGTGCCAGCAGCCAACAAGGGAGTAGGAACTATGGCTACACCTTC.

This clonotype showed up just a few times. The chain recombines TRBV7-2 with TRBJ2-5; no definite D call. V was shortened by 6 bases and J by 2 bases, with 10 bases between the two germline ends. The CDR3 has 13 residues. Looked up from germline, CDR1 is SGHTA and CDR2 is FQGNSA. CDR3 bases: TGTGCCAGCAGTTTTGACGGGCAAGAGACCCAGTACTTC. It yields the protein CASSFDGQETQYF.

The chain recombines TRBV19 with TRBJ2-2; 7 bases match TRBD2. Trimming took 1 base from V and 4 from J; bases not matched to a gene: 6. The germline CDR1 and CDR2 sequences are LNHDA and SQIVND (reference sequence). The CDR3 has 16 residues. The CDR3 DNA sequence: TGTGCCAGTAGTATAGGGCCGGGGGGACCCACCGGGGAGCTGTTTTTT. It codes for CASSIGPGGPTGELFF. The complete variable domain, with remaining parts taken from reference TRBV19 and TRBJ2-2, reads DGGITQSPKYLFRKEGQNVTLSCEQNLNHDAMYWYRQDPGQGLRLIYYSQIVNDFQKGDIAEGYSVSREKKESFPLTVTSAQKNPTAFYLCASSIGPGGPTGELFFGEGSRLTVL.

V and J are TRBV6-5 and TRBJ2-7; the match to TRBD2 covers 10 bases. Germline CDR1 MNHEY, CDR2 SVGAGI. This CDR3 region has 15 residues. The J segment lost 2 bases and the V segment lost 2 bases, leaving 3 bases of the junction unmatched. The CDR3 protein is CASSYDTSGTYEQYF. The CDR3 DNA sequence: TGTGCCAGCAGTTACGATACTAGCGGGACCTACGAGCAGTACTTC.

This clonotype has a handful of counts. The rearrangement uses TRBV7-2 and TRBJ2-2; D may be TRBD1 (5 bases). This CDR3 has 14 residues. CDR1 SGHTA and CDR2 FQGNSA come from the germline V gene. The germline V and J ends were trimmed by 6 bases and 0 bases, with 8 bases remaining between them. The CDR3 loop reads CASRDIANTGELFF. As DNA, the CDR3 is TGTGCCAGCAGGGACATCGCGAACACCGGGGAGCTGTTTTTT.

This chain connects TRBV30 to TRBJ1-1; 7 bases map to TRBD1. The length of the CDR3 is 14 residues. Losses at the gene ends were 2 bases for V and 4 bases for J; bases not matched to a gene: 7. CDR1 and CDR2 from the germline V gene are GTSNPN and SVGIG (reference sequence). The CDR3 DNA reads as TGTGCCTGGAGTCGCGACAGGGTTGGCACTGAAGCTTTCTTT. Protein product: CAWSRDRVGTEAFF.

CDR3 sequence reads: CASSASGTGLEKLFF. The DNA of the CDR3 is TGTGCCAGCAGTGCCTCCGGGACAGGGCTCGAAAAACTGTTTTTT. This chain uses TRBV6-1 with TRBJ1-4; TRBD1 aligns across 9 bases. J gave up 8 bases and V 4 bases, and 8 bases lay outside the gene matches. Germline V gene lookup returns CDR1 MNHNS and CDR2 SASEGT. The CDR3 contains 15 residues.

In this sample, this clonotype turned up many times. V and J are TRBV7-6 and TRBJ2-3; 8 bases fit TRBD2. The CDR3 consists of 16 residues. CDR1 and CDR2 from the germline V gene are SGHVS and FNYEAQ. The J segment lost 2 bases and the V segment lost 0 bases, leaving 4 bases of the junction unmatched. The CDR3 nucleotides read TGTGCCAGCAGCTTAGCGGGCGGGAGGCCCACAGATACGCAGTATTTT. It translates to CASSLAGGRPTDTQYF.

This chain joins TRBV18 and TRBJ1-4; 7 bases map to TRBD1. Germline assignment: CDR1 KGHSH and CDR2 LQKENI. The CDR3 totals 15 residues. V was clipped by 2 bases and J by 7 bases; unmatched bases: 7. The CDR3 DNA reads as TGTGCCAGCTCACCAGGCACAGGGGTAATTGAAAAACTGTTTTTT. Translated: CASSPGTGVIEKLFF. Variable domain in full (rest from reference TRBV18 and TRBJ1-4): NAGVMQNPRHLVRRRGQEARLRCSPMKGHSHVYWYRQLPEEGLKFMVYLQKENIIDESGMPKERFSAEFPKEGPSILRIQQVVRGDSAAYFCASSPGTGVIEKLFFGSGTQLSVL.

The chain joins TRBV7-2 to TRBJ2-5, with D possibly matching TRBD1 (5 bases). Germline values: CDR1 SGHTA, CDR2 FQGNSA. The CDR3 consists of 13 residues. V gave up 3 bases and J gave up 5 bases, with 10 bases separating them. CDR3 DNA sequence: TGTGCCAGCAGCTTGAATAAGGGGGAGACCCAGTACTTC. Amino acid sequence: CASSLNKGETQYF.